What follows are 30 T cell receptor beta chains derived from one specimen sequenced in a study of blood T cell repertoires in COVID-19. Sequenced by immunoSEQ multiplex PCR; TCRdb stores in-frame clones only, minus some. The table has 150,000 to 180,000 clones, 70% to 85% seen once. The sample comprised peripheral blood. The source of these receptors is an older woman with acute or convalescent COVID-19.

This clone occurred a few times. The V and J genes are TRBV19 and TRBJ1-1; 12 nucleotides line up with TRBD1. The V and J ends lost 9 bases and 4 bases, in that order; junction bases with no gene match: 18. The CDR3 extends over 18 amino acids. Germline CDR1 and CDR2: LNHDA and SQIVND (reference sequence). The CDR3 nucleotides read TGTGCCAGCCAGGAGGGGGGGACAGGGGGCAAGATTGGCACTGAAGCTTTCTTT. It specifies CASQEGGTGGKIGTEAFF.

The chain couples TRBV5-1 to TRBJ2-2; 10 nucleotides match TRBD1. Germline CDR1 and CDR2: SGHRS and YFSETQ. This CDR3 has 16 residues. V dropped 4 bases and J dropped 4; count of bases not matched to a gene: 7. CDR3 sequence: CASSERQGAGTGELFF. In DNA, the CDR3 is TGCGCCAGCAGCGAAAGACAGGGGGCTGGCACCGGGGAGCTGTTTTTT.

V is TRBV5-5 and J is TRBJ1-2, with D possibly being TRBD1 (5 bases). Germline V gene sequence: CDR1 SGHKS, CDR2 YYEKEE (reference sequence). Trimming took 4 bases from V and 7 from J, leaving 17 bases between them. The CDR3 has 14 residues. CDR3: CASSRLTQGFGYTF. CDR3 bases: TGTGCCAGCAGCCGACTTACCCAGGGATTTGGCTACACCTTC. The full variable domain, with the rest looked up from reference TRBV5-5 and TRBJ1-2, is DAGVTQSPTHLIKTRGQQVTLRCSPISGHKSVSWYQQVLGQGPQFIFQYYEKEERGRGNFPDRFSARQFPNYSSELNVNALLLGDSALYLCASSRLTQGFGYTFGSGTRLTVV.

J is TRBJ1-1 and V is TRBV19; D remains ambiguous. Germline values: CDR1 LNHDA, CDR2 SQIVND (reference sequence). This CDR3 has 14 residues. Trimming shortened V by 5 bases and J by 8 bases, and 18 bases separated the two germline ends. The CDR3 here is CASSYQVPPGEAFF. The CDR3, as DNA: TGTGCCAGTAGTTATCAAGTCCCCCCGGGGGAAGCTTTCTTT.

In this sample, this clone turned up once. V gene TRBV6-5 combines with J gene TRBJ2-3; D might be TRBD2 (5 bases). CDR3 length: 14 amino acids. The ends were cut back, 11 bases at V and 0 bases at J, with 15 bases in the middle. In germline, CDR1 is MNHEY, CDR2 SVGAGI. The CDR3 region has the DNA TGTGCCGTGGGCCGGAGGCCTAGCACAGATACGCAGTATTTT. Its protein product is CAVGRRPSTDTQYF.

The chain carries TRBV4-2 and TRBJ1-5; D ambiguous. Germline CDR1 and CDR2: LGHNA and YNFKEQ. Trimming shortened V by 0 bases and J by 8 bases, and 8 bases separated the two germline ends. The CDR3 consists of 13 residues. The CDR3 region is CASSQDRAEPQHF. The CDR3, as DNA: TGTGCCAGCAGCCAAGATCGTGCGGAGCCCCAGCATTTT.

The chain carries TRBV18 and TRBJ2-1; D possibly corresponds to TRBD1 (6 bases). V was trimmed by 8 bases and J by 10 bases, leaving 18 bases between them. Germline V gene data show CDR1 as KGHSH and CDR2 as LQKENI. This CDR3 spans 13 amino acids. CDR3: CASHPQGLVEQFF. In DNA, the CDR3 is TGTGCCAGCCATCCACAGGGTCTGGTCGAGCAGTTCTTC.

This chain uses TRBV9 with TRBJ1-4, with D perhaps matching TRBD1 (6 bases). Per germline, CDR1 SGDLS and CDR2 YYNGEE. CDR3 size: 15 residues. Trimming removed 4 bases from V and 7 bases from J, with 17 bases in between. In DNA form, the CDR3 reads TGTGCCAGCAGCCCCGGACAGCCGGGAGGTGAAAAACTGTTTTTT. Protein sequence: CASSPGQPGGEKLFF. Using reference TRBV9 and TRBJ1-4 for the parts outside the CDR3, the full variable domain is DSGVTQTPKHLITATGQRVTLRCSPRSGDLSVYWYQQSLDQGLQFLIQYYNGEERAKGNILERFSAQQFPDLHSELNLSSLELGDSALYFCASSPGQPGGEKLFFGSGTQLSVL.

The chain uses TRBV4-1 and TRBJ2-5; the match to TRBD1 covers 8 bases. V lost 6 bases and J lost 3; bases outside the gene matches: 6. CDR1 and CDR2 from the germline V gene are MGHRA and YSYEKL. The CDR3 runs to 14 residues. CDR3 DNA: TGCGCCAGCAGGGGCAGGGGGCTAGAAGAGACCCAGTACTTC. Translation gives CASRGRGLEETQYF.

The chain's CDR3 is CASSIHGTQYF. The DNA of the CDR3 is TGTGCCAGCAGCATACATGGGACCCAGTACTTC. This rearrangement joins TRBV7-2 to TRBJ2-5; no clear D. Germline values: CDR1 SGHTA, CDR2 FQGNSA. V dropped 5 bases and J dropped 7 bases, with 8 bases sitting between them. This CDR3 region has 11 residues.

Here the CDR3 DNA reads TGTGCCAGCAGCTTCGTCGGGGGGAGCTCCTACAATGAGCAGTTCTTC. Its translation: CASSFVGGSSYNEQFF. The V call is TRBV7-3, the J call TRBJ2-1; 7 bases are shared with TRBD2. The length of the CDR3 is 16 residues. Losses at the gene ends were 3 bases for V and 0 bases for J; bases not matched to a gene: 5. CDR1 SGHTA and CDR2 FQGTGA come from the germline V gene.

The rearrangement joins TRBV5-1 to TRBJ1-2; D remains unclear. The CDR3 extends over 12 amino acids. Looked up from germline, CDR1 is SGHRS and CDR2 is YFSETQ. Trimming shortened V by 0 bases and J by 5 bases, and 5 bases separated the two germline ends. CDR3 sequence: CASSLESYGYTF. DNA for the CDR3: TGCGCCAGCAGCTTGGAGAGTTATGGCTACACCTTC.

The chain has TRBV11-1 and TRBJ2-5; 9 positions match TRBD1. The length of the CDR3 is 14 residues. The V gene's germline CDR1 is SGHAT and CDR2 FQDESV (reference sequence). V lost 3 bases to trimming and J lost 4 bases; unmatched junction nucleotides: 3. The DNA for the CDR3 is TGTGCCAGCAGCTTGGGACAGGGAATAGAGACCCAGTACTTC. It encodes CASSLGQGIETQYF.

The table lists this clone with a few counts. The V call is TRBV11-2, the J call TRBJ1-2; a possible D gene is TRBD1 (6 bases). CDR1 SGHAT and CDR2 FQNNGV come from the germline V gene. The CDR3 extends over 17 amino acids. V gave up 3 bases and J gave up 6 bases, with 23 bases separating them. The CDR3 nucleotides are TGTGCCAGCAGCTTGGGTAGGGGGTCAGGGTTAATCGATGGCTACACCTTC. Its protein is CASSLGRGSGLIDGYTF.

The chain links TRBV28 to TRBJ1-1; 9 bases fit TRBD1. The trim removed 6 bases at V and 1 base at J, leaving 3 bases unmatched. This CDR3 has 14 amino acids. Germline V CDR1 and CDR2: MDHEN, SYDVKM. The CDR3 DNA reads as TGTGCCAGCAGACCACAGGGGGCGAACACTGAAGCTTTCTTT. It specifies CASRPQGANTEAFF.

The chain uses TRBV28 and TRBJ1-1; 10 positions agree with TRBD1. Germline V gene data show CDR1 as MDHEN and CDR2 as SYDVKM. V lost 9 bases and J lost 3; bases outside the gene matches: 13. The CDR3 covers 16 residues. The CDR3 nucleotides read TGTGCCAGTACCCCGACAGGGGGCTTTTTGGACACTGAAGCTTTCTTT. This codes for CASTPTGGFLDTEAFF.

This clone was counted between two and nine times. The chain recombines TRBV6-1 with TRBJ1-2, with 9 bases matching TRBD1. The trim removed 1 base at V and 4 bases at J, leaving 7 bases unmatched. The CDR3 spans 16 residues. Germline CDR1 reads MNHNS; CDR2 reads SASEGT. The CDR3 protein is CASSEGGTGIVYGYTF. CDR3 coding DNA: TGTGCCAGCAGTGAAGGGGGGACAGGGATCGTCTATGGCTACACCTTC.

The chain uses TRBV6-5 and TRBJ1-2; a weak D match, TRBD1 (5 bases). The V end lost 4 bases, the J end lost 1 base, and 10 bases lay between the germline ends. Germline V CDR1 and CDR2: MNHEY, SVGAGI. The CDR3 totals 14 residues. The chain's CDR3 is CASSSPGGNYGYTF. Written as DNA, the CDR3 is TGTGCCAGCAGTTCCCCCGGGGGTAACTATGGCTACACCTTC.

In its sample, this clone was seen a few times. The chain couples TRBV2 to TRBJ1-2, with 9 bases lining up with TRBD1. From germline, CDR1 is SNHLY and CDR2 FYNNEI. This CDR3 is 14 amino acids long. The V gene end was trimmed by 6 bases and the J gene end by 4 bases; junction bases not matched to a gene: 6. CDR3 sequence (DNA): TGTGCCAGCAGATTGACAGGGGGGGTCTATGGCTACACCTTC. Encoded protein: CASRLTGGVYGYTF.

The table lists this clone with a count of one. The rearrangement uses TRBV19 and TRBJ1-1; 8 positions agree with TRBD1. The CDR3 length is 13 residues. The germline V gene encodes CDR1 LNHDA and CDR2 SQIVND (reference sequence). J was trimmed by 4 bases and V by 7 bases; bases with no gene match: 5. CDR3: CASTEGQGTEAFF. The DNA for the CDR3 is TGTGCCAGTACCGAAGGACAGGGCACTGAAGCTTTCTTT. Looking up the rest from reference TRBV19 and TRBJ1-1 gives the full variable domain: DGGITQSPKYLFRKEGQNVTLSCEQNLNHDAMYWYRQDPGQGLRLIYYSQIVNDFQKGDIAEGYSVSREKKESFPLTVTSAQKNPTAFYLCASTEGQGTEAFFGQGTRLTVV.

The rearrangement joins TRBV29-1 to TRBJ1-5, with 7 bases identical to TRBD1. The CDR3 has 14 amino acids. V gave up 5 bases and J gave up 2 bases; unmatched junction bases: 6. The germline V gene encodes CDR1 SQVTM and CDR2 ANQGSEA. CDR3 protein: CSVMTGTGNQPQHF. CDR3 coding DNA: TGCAGCGTTATGACCGGGACAGGCAATCAGCCCCAGCATTTT.

The table lists this clone with a count of one. The chain employs TRBV3-1 (or the pseudogene TRBV3-2) and TRBJ1-2; no firm D call. Trimming removed 1 base at V and 3 bases at J, with 9 bases between. In germline, CDR1 is LGHDT, CDR2 YNNKEL (reference sequence). The CDR3 has 14 amino acids. The CDR3: CASSQGAYHYGYTF. In DNA form, the CDR3 reads TGTGCCAGCAGCCAAGGGGCTTATCACTATGGCTACACCTTC.

The gene calls are TRBV11-1 and TRBJ2-1; the match to TRBD2 covers 9 bases. This CDR3 has 16 residues. V lost 5 bases to trimming and J lost 7 bases; unmatched junction nucleotides: 12. In germline, CDR1 is SGHAT, CDR2 FQDESV (reference sequence). The CDR3: CASSPKRAGGTNEQFF. DNA of the CDR3: TGTGCCAGCAGCCCGAAGAGGGCGGGGGGGACTAATGAGCAGTTCTTC.

The chain is built from TRBV11-3 and TRBJ2-7, with 8 positions matching TRBD1. V dropped 0 bases and J dropped 2; count of bases not matched to a gene: 3. The CDR3 covers 15 residues. CDR1 is SGHNT and CDR2 is YENEEA in the germline V gene. This CDR3 reads CASSLEAGQAYEQYF. CDR3 in DNA: TGTGCCAGCAGCTTAGAGGCGGGACAGGCCTACGAGCAGTACTTC.

This clone is a singleton in its sample. The genes are TRBV4-1 and TRBJ2-3, with D perhaps matching TRBD2 (5 bases). Trimming left V 4 bases short and J 14 bases short, with 7 bases between. The CDR3 loop spans 9 amino acids. Germline CDR1 MGHRA, CDR2 YSYEKL. The CDR3 bases are TGCGCCAGCAGCCTCGGGATGTATTTT. Translated, it gives CASSLGMYF.

The chain recombines TRBV4-1 with TRBJ1-3; TRBD1 is a possible D gene (5 bases). CDR3 length: 19 amino acids. The V end lost 1 base, the J end lost 0 bases, and 19 bases lay between the germline ends. Germline V gene lookup returns CDR1 MGHRA and CDR2 YSYEKL. CDR3 nucleotide sequence: TGCGCCAGCAGCCAAGTTTTTAGGGGCGTCGGGCCCTCTGGAAACACCATATATTTT. Translating it yields CASSQVFRGVGPSGNTIYF.

The rearrangement joins TRBV7-9 to TRBJ2-5; the match to TRBD1 covers 7 bases. From germline, CDR1 is SEHNR and CDR2 FQNEAQ (reference sequence). The CDR3 is 15 residues long. The ends lost 5 bases at V and 2 bases at J; junction bases unmatched: 8. The CDR3 DNA reads TGTGCCAGCAGCAAGCGACAGGGCTTTCAAGAGACCCAGTACTTC. Protein: CASSKRQGFQETQYF.

The chain recombines TRBV3-1 (or the pseudogene TRBV3-2) with TRBJ2-7, with 8 nucleotides matching TRBD2. The CDR3 spans 15 residues. V was clipped by 4 bases and J by 3 bases; unmatched bases: 8. Germline loops: CDR1 LGHDT, CDR2 YNNKEL (reference sequence). As DNA, the CDR3 is TGTGCCAGCAGCCGAACTGGCGGGGGGATCTACGAGCAGTACTTC. Translated, it gives CASSRTGGGIYEQYF.

A single count supports this clone. The chain has TRBV6-1 and TRBJ1-4; the D is unclear. From germline, CDR1 is MNHNS and CDR2 SASEGT. Trimming stripped 3 bases from V and 3 bases from J, with 5 bases between. This CDR3 contains 13 residues. The CDR3 DNA is TGTGCCAGCAGTGACAGGCCTAATGAAAAACTGTTTTTT. Amino acid sequence: CASSDRPNEKLFF.

The chain joins TRBV28 to TRBJ1-2, with 8 bases identical to TRBD1. The CDR3 contains 13 residues. V lost 6 bases to trimming and J lost 3 bases; unmatched junction nucleotides: 3. Germline V gene sequence: CDR1 MDHEN, CDR2 SYDVKM. This CDR3 reads CASSEQGDYGYTF. In DNA, the CDR3 is TGTGCCAGCAGCGAACAGGGGGACTATGGCTACACCTTC.